This T cell receptor (beta chain) derives from a study of T-cell memory formation after mild COVID-19. As for the study in general: TCR clusters were mostly confined to one donor each.

With regard to this clonotype: What it recognizes is unknown.

Trimming shortened V by 0 bases and J by 2 bases, and 9 bases separated the two germline ends. Germline V gene data show CDR1 as SGHRS and CDR2 as YFSETQ. This CDR3 comprises 15 residues. Overall study results and limits: The second-wave clones peaking on day 37 were not confirmed as SARS-CoV-2-specific. Later expanders leaned CD4+, whereas day 15 to 85 contracting clones were balanced CD4/CD8.

Constant-segment primers served in 5'RACE that generated TCR alpha and TCR beta cDNA libraries bearing sample barcodes and UMIs. TCRdb re-called the 5' RACE reads through MiXCR, storing one row per CDR3 protein. Counted here are hundreds of thousands of distinct CDR3 sequences, 15% to 20% occurring once; the ten biggest clones make up roughly 21%. The chain combines TRBV5-1 with TRBJ2-1; no definite D call. Sequencing was carried out using PBMCs or a T cell subset sorted from them (not recorded which). The sequence was obtained from a man younger than 35 who had mild COVID-19 (a few samples of this study predate the infection). Cell type and time point are not known. CDR3 coding DNA: TGCGCCAGCAGCTTGGTGGGGATCCCCTACAATGAGCAGTTCTTC. Amino acid sequence: CASSLVGIPYNEQFF.